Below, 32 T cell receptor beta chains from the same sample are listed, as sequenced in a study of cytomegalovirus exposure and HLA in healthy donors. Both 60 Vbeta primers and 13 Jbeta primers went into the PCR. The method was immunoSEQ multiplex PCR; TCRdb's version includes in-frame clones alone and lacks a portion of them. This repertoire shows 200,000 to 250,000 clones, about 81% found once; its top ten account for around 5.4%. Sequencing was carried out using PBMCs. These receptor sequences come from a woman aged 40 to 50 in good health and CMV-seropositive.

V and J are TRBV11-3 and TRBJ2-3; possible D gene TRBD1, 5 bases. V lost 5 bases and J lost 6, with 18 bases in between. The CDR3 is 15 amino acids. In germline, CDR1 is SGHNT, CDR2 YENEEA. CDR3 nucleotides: TGTGCCAGCAGCCCCCAGGGCCTCTTTTCGGATACGCAGTATTTT. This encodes CASSPQGLFSDTQYF.

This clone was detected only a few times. In nucleotides, the CDR3 is TGTGCCAGCAGTTACAGGGGGCAGAACACTGAAGCTTTCTTT. Its translation: CASSYRGQNTEAFF. The rearrangement uses TRBV6-5 and TRBJ1-1; 7 bases fit TRBD1. Unmatched junction bases numbered 1, after V lost 2 bases and J lost 1 base. This CDR3 has 14 amino acids. Germline CDR1 reads MNHEY; CDR2 reads SVGAGI.

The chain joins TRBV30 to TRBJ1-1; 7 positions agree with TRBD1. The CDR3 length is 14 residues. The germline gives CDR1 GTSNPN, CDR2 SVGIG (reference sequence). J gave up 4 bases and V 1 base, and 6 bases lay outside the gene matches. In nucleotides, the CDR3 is TGTGCCTGGAGTGACAGGGGAGTCCCCACTGAAGCTTTCTTT. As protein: CAWSDRGVPTEAFF.

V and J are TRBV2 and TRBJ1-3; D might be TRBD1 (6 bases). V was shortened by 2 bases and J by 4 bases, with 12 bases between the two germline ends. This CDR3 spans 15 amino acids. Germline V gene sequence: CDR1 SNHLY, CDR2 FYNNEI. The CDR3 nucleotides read TGTGCCAGCAGTGAATCAGGGGCGGGCGGAAACACCATATATTTT. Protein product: CASSESGAGGNTIYF.

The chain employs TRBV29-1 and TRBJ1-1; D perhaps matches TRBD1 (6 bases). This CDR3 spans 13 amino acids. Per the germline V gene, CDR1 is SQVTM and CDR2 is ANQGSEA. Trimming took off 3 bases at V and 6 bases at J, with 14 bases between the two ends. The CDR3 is CSVDGGAGSEAFF. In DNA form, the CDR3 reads TGCAGCGTTGATGGGGGGGCTGGGTCTGAAGCTTTCTTT.

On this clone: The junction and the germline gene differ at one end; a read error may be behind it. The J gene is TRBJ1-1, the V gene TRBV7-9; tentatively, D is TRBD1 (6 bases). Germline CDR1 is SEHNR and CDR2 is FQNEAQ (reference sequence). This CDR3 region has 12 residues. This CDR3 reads CSSGQLNTEAFF. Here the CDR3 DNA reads TGTTCCAGCGGACAGTTGAACACTGAAGCTTTCTTT.

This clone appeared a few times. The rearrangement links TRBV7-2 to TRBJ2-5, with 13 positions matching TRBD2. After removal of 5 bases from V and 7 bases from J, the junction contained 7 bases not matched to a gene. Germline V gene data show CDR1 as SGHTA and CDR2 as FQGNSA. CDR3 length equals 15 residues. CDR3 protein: CASSKLAGGQGTQYF. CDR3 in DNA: TGTGCCAGCAGCAAACTAGCGGGAGGGCAGGGGACCCAGTACTTC.

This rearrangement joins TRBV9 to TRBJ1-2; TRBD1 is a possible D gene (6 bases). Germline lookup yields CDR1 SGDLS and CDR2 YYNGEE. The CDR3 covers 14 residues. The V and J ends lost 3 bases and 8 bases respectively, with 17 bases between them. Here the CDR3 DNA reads TGTGCCAGCAGCGGAACCGTGACAGGTAACGGCTACACCTTC. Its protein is CASSGTVTGNGYTF. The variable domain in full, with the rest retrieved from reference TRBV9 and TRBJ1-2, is DSGVTQTPKHLITATGQRVTLRCSPRSGDLSVYWYQQSLDQGLQFLIQYYNGEERAKGNILERFSAQQFPDLHSELNLSSLELGDSALYFCASSGTVTGNGYTFGSGTRLTVV.

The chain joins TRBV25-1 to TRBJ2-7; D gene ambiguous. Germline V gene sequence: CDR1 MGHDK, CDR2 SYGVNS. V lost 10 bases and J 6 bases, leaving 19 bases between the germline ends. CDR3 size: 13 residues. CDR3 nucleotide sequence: TGTGCCATTTTCGGGTTACCGATGCGCGAGCAGTACTTC. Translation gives CAIFGLPMREQYF.

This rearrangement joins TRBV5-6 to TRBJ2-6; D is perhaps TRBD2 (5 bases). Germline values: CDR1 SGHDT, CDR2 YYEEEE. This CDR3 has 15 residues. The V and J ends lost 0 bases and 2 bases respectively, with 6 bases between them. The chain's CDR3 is CASSLVGAGANVLTF. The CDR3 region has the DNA TGTGCCAGCAGCTTGGTCGGGGCTGGGGCCAACGTCCTGACTTTC.

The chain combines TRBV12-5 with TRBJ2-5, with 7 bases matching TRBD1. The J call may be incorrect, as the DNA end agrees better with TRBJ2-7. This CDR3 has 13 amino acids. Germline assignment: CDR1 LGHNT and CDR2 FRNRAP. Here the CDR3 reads CASVSGQYYEQYF. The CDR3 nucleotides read TGTGCTAGTGTCTCGGGACAGTACTACGAGCAGTACTTC.

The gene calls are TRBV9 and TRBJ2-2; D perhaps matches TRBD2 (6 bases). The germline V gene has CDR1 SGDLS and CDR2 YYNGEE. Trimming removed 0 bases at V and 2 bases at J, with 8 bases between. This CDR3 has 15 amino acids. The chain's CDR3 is CASSVVAGNTGELFF. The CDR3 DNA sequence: TGTGCCAGCAGCGTAGTTGCGGGAAACACCGGGGAGCTGTTTTTT.

CDR3 protein: CASSRWGYSNQPQHF. The CDR3 coding sequence is TGTGCCAGCAGTCGCTGGGGCTATAGCAATCAGCCCCAGCATTTT. The chain recombines TRBV6-5 with TRBJ1-5; D perhaps matches TRBD1 (5 bases). The CDR3 has 15 amino acids. Germline CDR1 reads MNHEY; CDR2 reads SVGAGI. V lost 5 bases to trimming and J lost 0 bases, with 11 bases between them.

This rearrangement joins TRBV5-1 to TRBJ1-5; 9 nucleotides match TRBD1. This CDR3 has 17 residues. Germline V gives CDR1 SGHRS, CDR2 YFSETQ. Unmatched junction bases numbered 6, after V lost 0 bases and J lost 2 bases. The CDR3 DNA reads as TGCGCCAGCAGCTTGGGGGGGGGACAGGGTGGCAATCAGCCCCAGCATTTT. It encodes CASSLGGGQGGNQPQHF.

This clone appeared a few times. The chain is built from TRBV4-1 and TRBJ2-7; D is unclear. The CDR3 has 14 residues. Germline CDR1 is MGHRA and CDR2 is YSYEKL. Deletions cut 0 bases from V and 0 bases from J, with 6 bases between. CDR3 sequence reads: CASSQDPSSYEQYF. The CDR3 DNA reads TGCGCCAGCAGCCAAGATCCGAGCTCCTACGAGCAGTACTTC.

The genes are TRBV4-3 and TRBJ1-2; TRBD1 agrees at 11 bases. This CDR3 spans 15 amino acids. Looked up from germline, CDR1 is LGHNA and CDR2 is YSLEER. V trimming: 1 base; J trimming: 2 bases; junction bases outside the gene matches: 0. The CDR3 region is CASSQGTGGNYGYTF. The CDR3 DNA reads TGCGCCAGCAGCCAAGGGACAGGGGGCAACTATGGCTACACCTTC.

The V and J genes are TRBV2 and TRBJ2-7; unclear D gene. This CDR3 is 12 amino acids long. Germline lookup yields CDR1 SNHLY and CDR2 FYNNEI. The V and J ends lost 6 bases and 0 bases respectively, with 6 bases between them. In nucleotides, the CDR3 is TGTGCCAGCAGGCGGAGCTCCTACGAGCAGTACTTC. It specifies CASRRSSYEQYF.

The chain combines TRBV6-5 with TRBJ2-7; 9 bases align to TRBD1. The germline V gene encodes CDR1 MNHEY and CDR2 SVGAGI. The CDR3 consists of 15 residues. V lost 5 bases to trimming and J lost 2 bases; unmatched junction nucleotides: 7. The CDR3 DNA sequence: TGTGCCAGCAGTCAGAGACAGGGGGGGCCCTACGAGCAGTACTTC. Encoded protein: CASSQRQGGPYEQYF.

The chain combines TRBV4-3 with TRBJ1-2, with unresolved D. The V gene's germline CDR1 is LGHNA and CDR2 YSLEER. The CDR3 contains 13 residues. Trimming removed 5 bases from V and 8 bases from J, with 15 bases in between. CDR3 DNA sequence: TGCGCCAGCAGCTTCACGGGGAGTGGCGGCTACACCTTC. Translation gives CASSFTGSGGYTF.

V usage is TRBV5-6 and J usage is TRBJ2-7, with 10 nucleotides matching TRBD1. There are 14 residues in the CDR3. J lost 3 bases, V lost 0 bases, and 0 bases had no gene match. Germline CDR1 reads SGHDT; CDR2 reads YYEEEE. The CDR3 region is CASSLGDRGYEQYF. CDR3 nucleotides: TGTGCCAGCAGCTTGGGGGACAGGGGCTACGAGCAGTACTTC.

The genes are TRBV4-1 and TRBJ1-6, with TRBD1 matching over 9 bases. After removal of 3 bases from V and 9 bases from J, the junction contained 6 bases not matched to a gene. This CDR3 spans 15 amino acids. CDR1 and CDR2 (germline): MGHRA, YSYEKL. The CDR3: CASSQFGTGSSPLHF. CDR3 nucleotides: TGCGCCAGCAGCCAGTTCGGGACAGGGAGTTCACCCCTCCACTTT.

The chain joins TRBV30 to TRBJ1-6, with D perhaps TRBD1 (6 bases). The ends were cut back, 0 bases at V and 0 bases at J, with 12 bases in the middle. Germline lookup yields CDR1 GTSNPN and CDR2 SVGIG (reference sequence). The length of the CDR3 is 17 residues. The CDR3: CAWSVDGGSSYNSPLHF. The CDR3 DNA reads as TGTGCCTGGAGTGTAGATGGGGGCAGCTCCTATAATTCACCCCTCCACTTT.

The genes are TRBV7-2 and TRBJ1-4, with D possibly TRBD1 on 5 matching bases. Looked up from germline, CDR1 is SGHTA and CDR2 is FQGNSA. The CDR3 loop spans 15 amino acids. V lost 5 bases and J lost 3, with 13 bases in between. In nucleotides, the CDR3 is TGTGCCAGCAGCACCTCAGGGTCCCCTAATGAAAAACTGTTTTTT. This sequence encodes CASSTSGSPNEKLFF.

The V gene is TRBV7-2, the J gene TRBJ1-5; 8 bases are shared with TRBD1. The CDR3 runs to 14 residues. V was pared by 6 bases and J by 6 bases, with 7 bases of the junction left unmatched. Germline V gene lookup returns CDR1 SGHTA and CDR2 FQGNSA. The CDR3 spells CASRRGTGGQPQHF. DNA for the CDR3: TGTGCCAGCAGACGTGGGACAGGCGGTCAGCCCCAGCATTTT.

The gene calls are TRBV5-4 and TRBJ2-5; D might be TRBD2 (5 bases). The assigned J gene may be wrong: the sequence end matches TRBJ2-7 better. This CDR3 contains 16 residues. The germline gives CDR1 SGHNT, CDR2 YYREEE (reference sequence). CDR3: CASSLDRQVGGYEQYF. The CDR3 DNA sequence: TGTGCCAGCAGCTTGGATAGGCAGGTAGGAGGCTACGAGCAGTACTTC.

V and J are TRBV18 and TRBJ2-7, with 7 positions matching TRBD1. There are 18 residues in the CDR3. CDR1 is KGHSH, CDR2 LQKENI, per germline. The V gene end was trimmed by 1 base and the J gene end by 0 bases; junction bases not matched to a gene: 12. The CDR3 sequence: CASSPRRQGQGSSYEQYF. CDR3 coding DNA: TGTGCCAGCTCACCACGGCGACAGGGACAAGGGTCCTCCTACGAGCAGTACTTC.

CDR3 residues: CASSTREATSSYEQYF. The CDR3 nucleotides are TGTGCCAGTAGTACGCGGGAGGCCACCAGCTCCTACGAGCAGTACTTC. The V call is TRBV19, the J call TRBJ2-7; TRBD2 matches 8 bases. Germline V CDR1 and CDR2: LNHDA, SQIVND (reference sequence). This CDR3 comprises 16 residues. With V trimmed by 4 bases and J by 0 bases, 8 bases remained unmatched.

CDR3 amino acids: CASSARVIGMNTEAFF. In nucleotides, the CDR3 is TGTGCCAGCAGCGCCCGGGTAATCGGGATGAACACTGAAGCTTTCTTT. This chain joins TRBV7-8 and TRBJ1-1; D gene ambiguous. This CDR3 has 16 residues. V was clipped by 5 bases and J by 0 bases, with 16 bases between them. Germline CDR1 reads SGHVS; CDR2 reads FQNEAQ.

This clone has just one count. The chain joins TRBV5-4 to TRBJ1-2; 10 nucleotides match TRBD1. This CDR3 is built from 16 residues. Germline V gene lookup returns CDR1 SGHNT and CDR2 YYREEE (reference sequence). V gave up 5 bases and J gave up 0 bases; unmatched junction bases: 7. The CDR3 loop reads CASSSGTGVPNYGYTF. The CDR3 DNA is TGTGCCAGCAGTTCCGGGACAGGGGTTCCTAACTATGGCTACACCTTC.

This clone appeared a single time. This CDR3 is CASSLAIYMNTEAFF. The CDR3 DNA follows: TGCGCCAGCAGCTTAGCGATCTACATGAACACTGAAGCTTTCTTT. The chain carries TRBV5-1 and TRBJ1-1, with D unclear. Germline V gene sequence: CDR1 SGHRS, CDR2 YFSETQ. The CDR3 extends over 15 amino acids. V lost 2 bases to trimming and J lost 0 bases, with 11 bases between them.

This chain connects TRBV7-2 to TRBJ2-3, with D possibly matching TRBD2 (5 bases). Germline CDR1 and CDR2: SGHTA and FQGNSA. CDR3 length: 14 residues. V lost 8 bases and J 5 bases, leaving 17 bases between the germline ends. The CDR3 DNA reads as TGTGCCAGCGCCCTGGCCGGGGTGGGAGATACGCAGTATTTT. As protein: CASALAGVGDTQYF.

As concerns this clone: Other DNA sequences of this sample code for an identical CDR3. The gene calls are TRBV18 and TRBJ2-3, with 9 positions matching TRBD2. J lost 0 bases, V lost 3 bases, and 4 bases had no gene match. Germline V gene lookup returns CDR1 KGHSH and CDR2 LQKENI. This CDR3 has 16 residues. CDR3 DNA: TGTGCCAGCTCACCCAGACTAGCGGCTAGCACAGATACGCAGTATTTT. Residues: CASSPRLAASTDTQYF.